This T cell receptor beta chain is drawn from a study of brain T cells in children with intractable seizures. Measured with immunoSEQ multiplex PCR; TCRdb has only the in-frame clones, and not every one. The data show fewer than 85,000 clones, about 93% seen once. V lost 9 bases, J lost 4 bases, and 16 bases lay in between. The CDR3 spans 13 residues. The germline V gene encodes CDR1 SGDLS and CDR2 YYNGEE. This chain joins TRBV9 and TRBJ1-2, with D perhaps matching TRBD1 (5 bases). The source was peripheral blood, collected at surgery. The source is a boy in the first two years of life with tuberous sclerosis and intractable seizures. The DNA for the CDR3 is TGTGCCAAGGGGCCCCCTAGAGTCTATGGCTACACCTTC. Translating gives CAKGPPRVYGYTF.